Detailed here is one T cell receptor (beta chain). A CD45RA+ naive subset and a CD45RA-negative memory subset were split from CD4+ cells. This entry belongs to a study of shared clonotypes between healthy human individuals. Assay used: immunoSEQ multiplex PCR; TCRdb lists only in-frame clones, some missing. The table includes fewer than 1.4 million clones, 78% detected once. CDR1 SNHLY and CDR2 FYNNEI come from the germline V gene. CDR3 size: 15 residues. V lost 3 bases and J 6 bases, leaving 17 bases between the germline ends. This receptor was identified in a man younger than 35 in good health. Some clones in this sample may be carry-over from other donors' samples. Source material: memory CD4+ T cells from PBMCs. Indicated subset: CD45RA-negative fraction. This rearrangement joins TRBV2 to TRBJ2-5, with no clear D. In DNA, the CDR3 is TGTGCCAGCAGTGATGTTGGGTCGGTCGTGCAGACCCAGTACTTC. Translation gives CASSDVGSVVQTQYF.